This TCR beta chain emerged from a study of blood T cells in healthy people across ages. This CDR3 spans 16 amino acids. Trimming cost V 5 bases and J 5 bases; bases outside gene matches: 10. Germline V gene sequence: CDR1 MNHEY, CDR2 SMNVEV (reference sequence). The sample, around 10 milliliters of peripheral blood, was drawn from each donor. Using a J-beta primer mix together with a sample-barcoded 5' primer, a second PCR was run for roughly 7 to 12 cycles. Each cDNA molecule was tagged by a template-switch adaptor that had 12 random nucleotides. TCRdb re-derived calls from the 5' RACE reads in MiXCR, one entry per CDR3 protein. Here the sample spans approximately 2,000,000 distinct CDR3 sequences, roughly two fifths being singletons. General observations from the study: Strong correlation existed between TCR beta diversity and naive T cell percentage.

Points on this clonotype: What it binds is not known.

This sequence joins TRBV27 and TRBJ2-3; 10 bases are a match to TRBD1. The sequencing input was blood. The sequence came from a human donor in good health. For the CDR3, the DNA is TGTGCCAGCAGTGAACCGGGACAGGGGCGCGGAGATACGCAGTATTTT. Translation: CASSEPGQGRGDTQYF.